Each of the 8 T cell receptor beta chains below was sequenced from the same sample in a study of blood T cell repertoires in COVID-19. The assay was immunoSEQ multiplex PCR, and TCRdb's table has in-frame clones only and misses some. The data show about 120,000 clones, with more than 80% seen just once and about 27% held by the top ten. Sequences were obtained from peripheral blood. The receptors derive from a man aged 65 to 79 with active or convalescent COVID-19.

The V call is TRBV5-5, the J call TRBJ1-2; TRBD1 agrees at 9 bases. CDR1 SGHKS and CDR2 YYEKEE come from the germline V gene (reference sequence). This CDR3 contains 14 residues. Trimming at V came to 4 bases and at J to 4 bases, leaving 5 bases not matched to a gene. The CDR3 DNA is TGTGCCAGCAGCCCGGGACAGGGCTCCTATGGCTACACCTTC. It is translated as CASSPGQGSYGYTF.

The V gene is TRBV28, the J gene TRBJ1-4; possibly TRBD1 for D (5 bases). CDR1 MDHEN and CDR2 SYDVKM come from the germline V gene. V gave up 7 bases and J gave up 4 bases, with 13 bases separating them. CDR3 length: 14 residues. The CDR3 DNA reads TGTGCCAGCAAGGGGCAGGAGATTAATGAAAAACTGTTTTTT. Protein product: CASKGQEINEKLFF. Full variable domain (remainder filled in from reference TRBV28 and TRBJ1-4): DVKVTQSSRYLVKRTGEKVFLECVQDMDHENMFWYRQDPGLGLRLIYFSYDVKMKEKGDIPEGYSVSREKKERFSLILESASTNQTSMYLCASKGQEINEKLFFGSGTQLSVL.

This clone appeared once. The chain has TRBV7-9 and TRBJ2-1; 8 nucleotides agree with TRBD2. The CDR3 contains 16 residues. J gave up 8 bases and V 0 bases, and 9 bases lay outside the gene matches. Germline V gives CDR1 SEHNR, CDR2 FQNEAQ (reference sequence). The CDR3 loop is CASSLAAGVVFDEQFF. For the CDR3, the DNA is TGTGCCAGCAGCTTAGCAGCGGGAGTGGTATTCGATGAGCAGTTCTTC.

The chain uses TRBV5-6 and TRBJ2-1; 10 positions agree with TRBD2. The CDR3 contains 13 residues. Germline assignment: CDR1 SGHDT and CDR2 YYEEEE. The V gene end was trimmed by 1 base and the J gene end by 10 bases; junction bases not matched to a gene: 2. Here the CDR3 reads CASSLTSGMEQFF. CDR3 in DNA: TGTGCCAGCAGCTTGACTAGCGGGATGGAGCAGTTCTTC. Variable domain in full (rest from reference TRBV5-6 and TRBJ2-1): DAGVTQSPTHLIKTRGQQVTLRCSPKSGHDTVSWYQQALGQGPQFIFQYYEEEERQRGNFPDRFSGHQFPNYSSELNVNALLLGDSALYLCASSLTSGMEQFFGPGTRLTVL.

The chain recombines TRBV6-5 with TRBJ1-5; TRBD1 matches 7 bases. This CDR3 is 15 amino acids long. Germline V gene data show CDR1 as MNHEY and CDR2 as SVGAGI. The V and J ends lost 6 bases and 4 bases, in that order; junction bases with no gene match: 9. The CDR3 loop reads CASRDQGGSNQPQHF. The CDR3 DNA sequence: TGTGCCAGCAGAGATCAGGGGGGCTCTAATCAGCCCCAGCATTTT.

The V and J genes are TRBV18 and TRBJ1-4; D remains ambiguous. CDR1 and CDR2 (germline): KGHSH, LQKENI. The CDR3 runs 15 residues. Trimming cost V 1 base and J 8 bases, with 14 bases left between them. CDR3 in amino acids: CASSPLDPGGEKLFF. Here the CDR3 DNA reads TGTGCCAGCTCACCACTTGACCCCGGAGGGGAAAAACTGTTTTTT.

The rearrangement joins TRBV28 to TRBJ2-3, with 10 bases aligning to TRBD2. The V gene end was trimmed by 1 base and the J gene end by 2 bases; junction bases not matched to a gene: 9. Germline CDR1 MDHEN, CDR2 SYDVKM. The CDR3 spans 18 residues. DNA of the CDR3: TGTGCCAGCAGTTTATCCTTAGTAAGCGGGAGGGTCACAGATACGCAGTATTTT. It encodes CASSLSLVSGRVTDTQYF.

The CDR3 spells CASRRVYGYTF. Written as DNA, the CDR3 is TGTGCCAGCCGGAGGGTTTATGGCTACACCTTC. The chain is built from TRBV28 and TRBJ1-2, with no clear D. Between the trimmed V and J ends, which lost 8 bases and 5 bases, there was a span of 9 bases. The germline V gene encodes CDR1 MDHEN and CDR2 SYDVKM. This CDR3 has 11 residues.